These 24 T cell receptor beta chains share one sample of origin, sequenced in a study of cytomegalovirus exposure and HLA in healthy donors. Primers: 60 Vbeta forward and 13 Jbeta reverse. Profiled with immunoSEQ multiplex PCR; TCRdb holds only in-frame clones, not every one. The data contain about 150,000 clones, more than 60% of them seen just once; the ten biggest clones take up around 9.3%. Sequenced: PBMCs. These receptors all come from a man aged 25-45 years in good health and CMV-seropositive.

The chain couples TRBV10-3 to TRBJ1-1; no definite D call. Per the germline V gene, CDR1 is ENHRY and CDR2 is SYGVKD. Deletions cut 3 bases from V and 10 bases from J, with 9 bases between. CDR3 length equals 11 residues. The CDR3 DNA reads TGTGCCATCAGTGAAGGCGAGGGAGCTTTCTTT. Its translation is CAISEGEGAFF.

V usage is TRBV7-8 and J usage is TRBJ2-3, with TRBD2 matching over 10 bases. Germline CDR1 SGHVS, CDR2 FQNEAQ. Losses at the gene ends were 5 bases for V and 7 bases for J; bases not matched to a gene: 9. This CDR3 is 15 amino acids long. CDR3 amino acids: CASSGRLAGVNTQYF. The CDR3 coding sequence is TGTGCCAGCAGCGGGCGACTAGCGGGTGTGAATACGCAGTATTTT.

The chain has TRBV6-6 and TRBJ1-4; 10 positions match TRBD1. Germline V CDR1 and CDR2: MNHNY, SVGAGI (reference sequence). V was clipped by 4 bases and J by 7 bases; unmatched bases: 6. The CDR3 extends over 15 amino acids. The CDR3 spells CASSLTGGSSEKLFF. The DNA of the CDR3 is TGTGCCAGCAGTTTGACAGGGGGCTCCTCTGAAAAACTGTTTTTT.

V gene TRBV30 combines with J gene TRBJ2-3; TRBD2 agrees at 16 bases. The CDR3 length is 21 residues. The germline V gene has CDR1 GTSNPN and CDR2 SVGIG (reference sequence). V lost 2 bases, J lost 2 bases, and 16 bases stayed unmatched. CDR3 bases: TGTGCCTGGAGTTTCCCTAAAGGGACTAGCGGGAGGGTCCTTTACACAGATACGCAGTATTTT. It specifies CAWSFPKGTSGRVLYTDTQYF.

This clone has a handful of counts. This chain joins TRBV5-6 and TRBJ2-1; TRBD2 aligns across 14 bases. J was trimmed by 6 bases and V by 0 bases; bases with no gene match: 8. The CDR3 runs 18 residues. The V gene's germline CDR1 is SGHDT and CDR2 YYEEEE. The chain's CDR3 is CASSLGFSGTSGSNEQFF. CDR3 DNA: TGTGCCAGCAGCTTGGGGTTCTCGGGGACTAGCGGGAGCAATGAGCAGTTCTTC.

The chain recombines TRBV9 with TRBJ2-1; 7 bases agree with TRBD2. Germline values: CDR1 SGDLS, CDR2 YYNGEE. The CDR3 totals 15 residues. Germline trimming cut 4 bases from V and 4 bases from J; bases unmatched to any gene: 8. CDR3 coding DNA: TGTGCCAGCAGCCCGAGGGACTATCCGTACAATGAGCAGTTCTTC. Translated: CASSPRDYPYNEQFF. Variable domain in full (rest from reference TRBV9 and TRBJ2-1): DSGVTQTPKHLITATGQRVTLRCSPRSGDLSVYWYQQSLDQGLQFLIQYYNGEERAKGNILERFSAQQFPDLHSELNLSSLELGDSALYFCASSPRDYPYNEQFFGPGTRLTVL.

The V and J genes are TRBV4-1 and TRBJ1-5; TRBD1 aligns across 10 bases. After removal of 4 bases from V and 1 base from J, the junction contained 7 bases not matched to a gene. This CDR3 spans 17 amino acids. Per germline, CDR1 MGHRA and CDR2 YSYEKL. CDR3 amino acids: CASSPGQGGLSNQPQHF. For the CDR3, the DNA is TGCGCCAGCAGCCCAGGACAGGGGGGGTTAAGCAATCAGCCCCAGCATTTT.

This clone showed up just a few times. The V gene is TRBV11-3, the J gene TRBJ2-3, with D maybe TRBD2 (6 bases). Trimming left V 7 bases short and J 2 bases short, with 10 bases between. The germline gives CDR1 SGHNT, CDR2 YENEEA. This CDR3 has 13 residues. Here the CDR3 DNA reads TGTGCCAGCACCAGACTAGTCACAGATACGCAGTATTTT. Translating it yields CASTRLVTDTQYF.

This clone was seen more than once but under ten times. J is TRBJ2-1 and V is TRBV4-2, with 14 bases that match TRBD2. There are 19 residues in the CDR3. Germline V CDR1 and CDR2: LGHNA, YNFKEQ. After removal of 3 bases from V and 5 bases from J, the junction contained 12 bases not matched to a gene. The CDR3, as DNA: TGTGCCAGCAGCCAGCCCTCGGGACTAGCGGGAGAAAGGGACAATGAGCAGTTCTTC. This gives the protein CASSQPSGLAGERDNEQFF.

The V gene is TRBV5-1, the J gene TRBJ2-5, with D hard to call. The germline gives CDR1 SGHRS, CDR2 YFSETQ. V lost 1 base and J lost 2, with 6 bases in between. This CDR3 is 13 amino acids long. This CDR3 is CASSLYVQETQYF. The DNA of the CDR3 is TGCGCCAGCAGCTTGTATGTACAAGAGACCCAGTACTTC.

The chain is built from TRBV9 and TRBJ1-1, with no clear D. From germline, CDR1 is SGDLS and CDR2 YYNGEE. The CDR3 contains 14 residues. V lost 0 bases and J 1 base, leaving 7 bases between the germline ends. The CDR3 sequence: CASSVGNRNTEAFF. In DNA, the CDR3 is TGTGCCAGCAGCGTAGGAAATAGGAACACTGAAGCTTTCTTT.

The rearrangement uses TRBV7-6 and TRBJ2-3, with TRBD2 matching over 11 bases. V trimming: 4 bases; J trimming: 6 bases; junction bases outside the gene matches: 9. The CDR3 contains 16 residues. Germline V gene data show CDR1 as SGHVS and CDR2 as FNYEAQ. The CDR3 reads CASSSRTSGPKDTQYF. DNA of the CDR3: TGTGCCAGCAGCTCCCGGACTAGCGGGCCCAAGGATACGCAGTATTTT.

The V gene is TRBV5-1, the J gene TRBJ1-1; D may be TRBD1 (6 bases). This CDR3 has 16 amino acids. V was shortened by 0 bases and J by 0 bases, with 12 bases between the two germline ends. Germline-derived CDR1 and CDR2 are SGHRS and YFSETQ. As DNA, the CDR3 is TGCGCCAGCAGCTTGGGGTCGGGGGGCATGAACACTGAAGCTTTCTTT. Amino acids: CASSLGSGGMNTEAFF. Full variable domain (rest looked up from reference TRBV5-1 and TRBJ1-1): KAGVTQTPRYLIKTRGQQVTLSCSPISGHRSVSWYQQTPGQGLQFLFEYFSETQRNKGNFPGRFSGRQFSNSRSEMNVSTLELGDSALYLCASSLGSGGMNTEAFFGQGTRLTVV.

This clone has just a few counts. The chain carries TRBV28 and TRBJ2-7, with 9 bases aligning to TRBD1. Germline CDR1 MDHEN, CDR2 SYDVKM. V lost 5 bases and J lost 3; bases outside the gene matches: 5. CDR3 length: 14 amino acids. CDR3 sequence reads: CASSQGQGVYEQYF. CDR3 nucleotides: TGTGCCAGCAGTCAGGGACAGGGAGTCTACGAGCAGTACTTC.

The rearrangement links TRBV27 to TRBJ2-3, with D possibly being TRBD1 (5 bases). Germline V gene lookup returns CDR1 MNHEY and CDR2 SMNVEV (reference sequence). CDR3 length: 19 residues. V lost 3 bases to trimming and J lost 2 bases, with 24 bases between them. CDR3 bases: TGTGCCAGCAGTTTCCAACCTGGGGCAGCATCACGGCTCACAGATACGCAGTATTTT. Translated, it gives CASSFQPGAASRLTDTQYF.

This clone turned up a few times. This chain connects TRBV7-8 to TRBJ2-1; 10 bases line up with TRBD2. V lost 2 bases, J lost 3 bases, and 13 bases stayed unmatched. The CDR3 contains 19 residues. Germline V gene data show CDR1 as SGHVS and CDR2 as FQNEAQ. The CDR3 bases are TGTGCCAGCAGCTTATTGAGTGGGCCTAGCGGGAGAGACTACAATGAGCAGTTCTTC. Translating gives CASSLLSGPSGRDYNEQFF.

As DNA, the CDR3 is TGTGCCAGCAGCCATGAGTGGGGGCCGTCTAACTATGGCTACACCTTC. This codes for CASSHEWGPSNYGYTF. The V gene is TRBV5-4, the J gene TRBJ1-2; TRBD1 is a possible D gene (6 bases). The CDR3 is 16 amino acids. CDR1 is SGHNT, CDR2 YYREEE, per germline (reference sequence). With 4 bases removed from V and 0 bases from J, the gap between germline ends came to 16 bases.

With regard to this clone: Distinct nucleotide sequences in the sample also encode this CDR3. The chain carries TRBV28 and TRBJ1-2, with D possibly TRBD1 on 6 matching bases. The germline CDR1 and CDR2 sequences are MDHEN and SYDVKM. Trimming removed 2 bases at V and 5 bases at J, with 6 bases between. The CDR3 is 12 residues long. CDR3 amino acids: CASSLQGYGYTF. CDR3 coding DNA: TGTGCCAGCAGTTTACAGGGGTATGGCTACACCTTC.

The chain joins TRBV25-1 to TRBJ1-2, with unresolved D. Looked up from germline, CDR1 is MGHDK and CDR2 is SYGVNS. With 3 bases removed from V and 4 bases from J, the gap between germline ends came to 12 bases. The CDR3 loop spans 14 amino acids. This CDR3 is CASSDVGLFYGYTF. CDR3 DNA: TGTGCCAGCAGTGATGTCGGACTATTCTATGGCTACACCTTC.

In this sample, this clone turned up a few times. The chain couples TRBV28 to TRBJ1-2; the match to TRBD1 covers 9 bases. The CDR3 has 13 residues. Germline V gene sequence: CDR1 MDHEN, CDR2 SYDVKM. V was clipped by 4 bases and J by 4 bases; unmatched bases: 1. CDR3 region: CASSSGQGYGYTF. CDR3 nucleotide sequence: TGTGCCAGCAGTTCGGGACAGGGCTATGGCTACACCTTC.

This chain uses TRBV7-2 with TRBJ2-7; D is perhaps TRBD2 (6 bases). CDR1 and CDR2 from the germline V gene are SGHTA and FQGNSA. Trimming cost V 1 base and J 4 bases, with 11 bases left between them. The CDR3 runs 14 residues. CDR3 in DNA: TGTGCCAGCAGCTTAGGGAGGGGTCCTTACGAGCAGTACTTC. This translates into CASSLGRGPYEQYF.

This clone came up a few times. The chain couples TRBV9 to TRBJ2-3, with TRBD2 as a possible D gene (6 bases). Per germline, CDR1 SGDLS and CDR2 YYNGEE. V lost 0 bases and J 4 bases, leaving 9 bases between the germline ends. CDR3 length equals 14 residues. CDR3 protein: CASSVAGEADTQYF. The CDR3 nucleotides are TGTGCCAGCAGCGTAGCGGGAGAAGCAGATACGCAGTATTTT.

V is TRBV5-1 and J is TRBJ2-7, with 12 bases that match TRBD2. The CDR3 has 15 residues. V shed 2 bases and J 3 bases; nucleotides not matched to a gene: 3. Germline CDR1 and CDR2: SGHRS and YFSETQ. The CDR3 sequence: CASSFTSGRSYEQYF. CDR3 coding DNA: TGCGCCAGCAGCTTTACTAGCGGGAGGAGCTACGAGCAGTACTTC.

V is TRBV7-6 and J is TRBJ2-3; TRBD2 matches 8 bases. Germline lookup yields CDR1 SGHVS and CDR2 FNYEAQ. J was trimmed by 0 bases and V by 4 bases; bases with no gene match: 9. This CDR3 has 17 residues. The CDR3 nucleotides read TGTGCCAGCAGCTCTGGCTACGGGAGGGCGAGCACAGATACGCAGTATTTT. Translation: CASSSGYGRASTDTQYF.